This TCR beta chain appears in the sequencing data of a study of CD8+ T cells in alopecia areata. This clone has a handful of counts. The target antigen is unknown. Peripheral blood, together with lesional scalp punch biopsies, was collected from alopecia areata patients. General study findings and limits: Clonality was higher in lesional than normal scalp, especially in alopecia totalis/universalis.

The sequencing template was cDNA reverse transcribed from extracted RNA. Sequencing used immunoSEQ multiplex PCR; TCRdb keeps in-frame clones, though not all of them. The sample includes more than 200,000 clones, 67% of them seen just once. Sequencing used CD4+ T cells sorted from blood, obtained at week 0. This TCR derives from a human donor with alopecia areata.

This chain's CDR3 is CASSERAEHQPQHF. The DNA of the CDR3 is TGTGCCAGCAGTGAGCGGGCAGAGCATCAGCCCCAGCATTTT. This chain links TRBV2 with TRBJ1-5; D is unresolved. Germline CDR1 and CDR2: SNHLY and FYNNEI. Trimming took off 3 bases at V and 5 bases at J, with 11 bases between the two ends. The CDR3 has 14 residues.